The 7 T cell receptor beta chains in this list originate from one sample, sequenced in a study of blood T cell repertoires in COVID-19. Some clones are missing from TCRdb's copy, which holds only in-frame ones; the method was immunoSEQ multiplex PCR. The sample consists of 150,000 to 200,000 clones, roughly 88% of them appearing once. The sequencing sample was made of peripheral blood. These receptors were taken from a woman in her twenties or thirties with acute or convalescent COVID-19.

The chain links TRBV19 to TRBJ2-7, with no clear D. V gave up 3 bases and J gave up 5 bases, with 5 bases separating them. CDR3 length equals 11 residues. The germline CDR1 and CDR2 sequences are LNHDA and SQIVND (reference sequence). CDR3 amino acids: CASSIQDEQYF. The DNA of the CDR3 is TGTGCCAGTAGTATCCAGGACGAGCAGTACTTC.

This clone has only one observation. This specimen includes other DNA sequences encoding the same CDR3. The rearrangement links TRBV5-1 to TRBJ2-2; D uncertain. The CDR3 is made up of 13 amino acids. Germline-derived CDR1 and CDR2 are SGHRS and YFSETQ. V lost 0 bases and J 5 bases, leaving 5 bases between the germline ends. The CDR3 bases are TGCGCCAGCAGCTTGGCCCTAACCGGGGAGCTGTTTTTT. Translating it yields CASSLALTGELFF.

The chain is built from TRBV5-1 and TRBJ2-3, with D perhaps matching TRBD1 (6 bases). The CDR3 length is 15 residues. Between the trimmed V and J ends, which lost 7 bases and 1 base, there was a span of 16 bases. CDR1 and CDR2 from the germline V gene are SGHRS and YFSETQ. Here the CDR3 DNA reads TGCGCCAGCCAGGGCAGGGGAGTGGGCACAGATACGCAGTATTTT. This translates into CASQGRGVGTDTQYF. The full variable domain, in which reference TRBV5-1 and TRBJ2-3 provide the parts outside the CDR3, is KAGVTQTPRYLIKTRGQQVTLSCSPISGHRSVSWYQQTPGQGLQFLFEYFSETQRNKGNFPGRFSGRQFSNSRSEMNVSTLELGDSALYLCASQGRGVGTDTQYFGPGTRLTVL.

The chain links TRBV7-9 to TRBJ2-7; D remains unclear. The V gene's germline CDR1 is SEHNR and CDR2 FQNEAQ (reference sequence). V lost 5 bases to trimming and J lost 4 bases, with 15 bases between them. The CDR3 spans 14 residues. The CDR3 DNA reads TGTGCCAGCAGCGAGGCGCAAAGACCATACGAGCAGTACTTC. It yields the protein CASSEAQRPYEQYF.

This sequence joins TRBV28 and TRBJ2-7; D gene uncertain. Between the trimmed V and J ends, which lost 6 bases and 2 bases, there was a span of 5 bases. Germline-derived CDR1 and CDR2 are MDHEN and SYDVKM. The CDR3 length is 11 residues. In nucleotides, the CDR3 is TGTGCCAGCAGAGAGGCCTACGAGCAGTACTTC. Translating gives CASREAYEQYF.

The chain is built from TRBV7-9 and TRBJ1-5, with 7 bases identical to TRBD1. CDR3 length: 13 residues. After removal of 6 bases from V and 5 bases from J, the junction contained 4 bases not matched to a gene. CDR1 is SEHNR and CDR2 is FQNEAQ in the germline V gene (reference sequence). In nucleotides, the CDR3 is TGTGCCAGCAGTTCAACAGGGGATCAGCCCCAGCATTTT. The encoded protein is CASSSTGDQPQHF.

The chain employs TRBV5-1 and TRBJ1-2, with 8 bases identical to TRBD1. Germline V lookup: CDR1 SGHRS, CDR2 YFSETQ. The CDR3 covers 15 residues. The junction had 11 bases not matched to a gene; V was cut back by 5 bases and J by 5 bases. The CDR3 is CASRPQGARGYGYTF. The CDR3, as DNA: TGCGCCAGCAGACCGCAGGGGGCGAGGGGATATGGCTACACCTTC. The entire variable domain, with the rest obtained from reference TRBV5-1 and TRBJ1-2, is as follows: KAGVTQTPRYLIKTRGQQVTLSCSPISGHRSVSWYQQTPGQGLQFLFEYFSETQRNKGNFPGRFSGRQFSNSRSEMNVSTLELGDSALYLCASRPQGARGYGYTFGSGTRLTVV.